What follows are 2 T cell receptor beta chains derived from one specimen sequenced in a study of blood T cell repertoires in COVID-19. Assay: immunoSEQ multiplex PCR; the TCRdb copy retains only in-frame clones and omits some. Of around 240,000 clones in the sample, 70% to 90% are singletons; the top ten hold over 1.5%. The sequencing sample was made of PBMCs or T cells enriched from blood (not recorded which). The origin of the receptors is a woman aged 45-59 years who had recovered from COVID-19.

The chain recombines TRBV4-2 with TRBJ1-3; D gene unclear. This CDR3 contains 16 residues. The ends were cut back, 0 bases at V and 1 base at J, with 10 bases in the middle. Germline V lookup: CDR1 LGHNA, CDR2 YNFKEQ. The CDR3 nucleotides read TGTGCCAGCAGCCAAGATGGTAGCCTGTCTGGAAACACCATATATTTT. Amino acid sequence: CASSQDGSLSGNTIYF.

The chain is built from TRBV4-2 and TRBJ2-3, with 10 bases matching TRBD2. Unmatched junction bases numbered 4, after V lost 1 base and J lost 6 bases. The CDR3 consists of 15 residues. Germline CDR1 and CDR2: LGHNA and YNFKEQ. DNA for the CDR3: TGTGCCAGCAGCCAAGGGACTAGCGGAGCTGATACGCAGTATTTT. This sequence encodes CASSQGTSGADTQYF.